The rows below give T cell receptor beta chains drawn from one sample of a study of blood T cell repertoires in COVID-19. Clones were sequenced by immunoSEQ multiplex PCR, and TCRdb holds only the in-frame ones, with some missing. The table includes almost 45,000 clones, roughly 68% detected once. Sequencing was performed on peripheral blood. The source is a man aged 80 or over with acute or convalescent COVID-19. CDR3s include the opening cysteine and the closing phenylalanine or tryptophan. Fields, in order: V gene, clone size, J gene, D gene, CDR3 DNA, CDR3 protein. D genes are given only for firm matches. Not every row has a clone size; where given, it reads once, few, many or a size class.

TRBV5-6	once	TRBJ2-7	-	TGTGCCAGCAGCCGCCCGACAAGCTCCTACGAGCAGTACTTC	CASSRPTSSYEQYF
TRBV27	few	TRBJ2-1	TRBD2	TGTGCCAGCAGTTTTTCCAGAACTAGCGGGAACAATGAGCAGTTCTTC	CASSFSRTSGNNEQFF
TRBV29-1	few	TRBJ2-1	TRBD2	TGCAGCGTTGGGACTAGCGGAAATGAGCAGTTCTTC	CSVGTSGNEQFF
TRBV7-8	once	TRBJ1-4	-	TGTGCCAGCAGCTTAGGCCCGGGACTTTGGGGGGAAAAACTGTTTTTT	CASSLGPGLWGEKLFF
TRBV6-5	many	TRBJ2-2	TRBD1	TGTGCCAGCAGTTACCGGGACAGCAACACCGGGGAGCTGTTTTTT	CASSYRDSNTGELFF
TRBV5-6	-	TRBJ2-1	-	TGTGCCAGCAGCCGATGGGGCGGGGCAAGCTCCTACAATGAGCAGTTCTTC	CASSRWGGASSYNEQFF
TRBV30	many	TRBJ2-7	TRBD2	TGTGCCTGGAGCCGGGAGGCGGTGGACGAGCAGTACTTC	CAWSREAVDEQYF
TRBV7-9	-	TRBJ1-2	-	TGTGCCAGCAGCTTACGACAGGCAGACTATGGCTACACCTTC	CASSLRQADYGYTF
TRBV18	-	TRBJ1-5	-	TGTGCCAGCTCACCAGGCGGAGGGTCGGGGAATCAGCCCCAGCATTTT	CASSPGGGSGNQPQHF
TRBV7-9	-	TRBJ1-3	-	TGTGCCAGCAGCTCACCTCGCTACTCTGGAAACACCATATATTTT	CASSSPRYSGNTIYF
TRBV5-1	-	TRBJ2-7	TRBD2	TGCGCCAGCAGCTTCGGACTAGCGGGATCGAACGAGCAGTACTTC	CASSFGLAGSNEQYF
TRBV30	-	TRBJ1-2	TRBD1	TGTGCCTGGAGTTCCGGACAGGGAGGCTACACCTTC	CAWSSGQGGYTF
TRBV3-1/TRBV3-2	-	TRBJ2-5	-	TGTGCCAGCAGCGGACACACCAAGTGGGAGACCCAGTACTTC	CASSGHTKWETQYF
TRBV14	-	TRBJ2-7	TRBD1	TGTGCCAGCAGCCGAGGGGGCCTGACCTACGAGCAGTACTTC	CASSRGGLTYEQYF
TRBV4-2	many	TRBJ1-2	TRBD1	TGTGCCAGCAGCCAACCCCGGGACAGAATCTATGGCTACACCTTC	CASSQPRDRIYGYTF
TRBV5-1	-	TRBJ1-3	TRBD1	TGCGCCAGCAGCTACGGGACAGCTGGAAACACCATATATTTT	CASSYGTAGNTIYF
TRBV6-5	-	TRBJ2-1	-	TGTGCCAGCAGTTACTCGGAGGTCCTTAATGAGCAGTTCTTC	CASSYSEVLNEQFF
TRBV5-4	few	TRBJ2-1	-	TGTGCCAGCAGCTTGGCCGCGACATTTAGCTCCTACAATGAGCAGTTCTTC	CASSLAATFSSYNEQFF
TRBV2	-	TRBJ2-7	TRBD2	TGTGCCAGCATAGGGACTAGCGGGAGGAGTTCCTACGAGCAGTACTTC	CASIGTSGRSSYEQYF
TRBV28	few	TRBJ1-4	-	TGTGCCAGCAGTACCGGGGGAAGTGAAAAACTGTTTTTT	CASSTGGSEKLFF
TRBV7-9	few	TRBJ1-2	-	TGTGCCAGCAGCTTAGACAGGGTGAATGGCTACACCTTC	CASSLDRVNGYTF
TRBV11-2	-	TRBJ2-1	TRBD2	TGTGCCAGCGACTGGAGAGGGAGGGCGGGTGGAAGCTCCTACAATGAGCAGTTCTTC	CASDWRGRAGGSSYNEQFF
TRBV18	-	TRBJ2-1	-	TGTGCCAGCTCAACCACACTAGCCAATGAGCAGTTCTTC	CASSTTLANEQFF
TRBV5-4	-	TRBJ2-3	-	TGTGCCAGCACCCTTGGGAGAACCTTCACAGATACGCAGTATTTT	CASTLGRTFTDTQYF
TRBV2	-	TRBJ2-7	TRBD1	TGTGCCAGCAGTCGGACAGGCCTCTCACACTACGAGCAGTACTTC	CASSRTGLSHYEQYF
TRBV10-2	few	TRBJ2-3	TRBD2	TGCGCCAGCAGTGAAGAGCTAGCGGGCCCTGGGACAGATACGCAGTATTTT	CASSEELAGPGTDTQYF
TRBV15	-	TRBJ1-5	-	TGTGCCACCAGCAGAGATGCAGGGATCGGGCAGCCCCAGCATTTT	CATSRDAGIGQPQHF
TRBV5-1	few	TRBJ2-7	-	TGCGCCAGCAGCCGTCTCGCGCTCCCAGGGGCCTACGAGCAGTACTTC	CASSRLALPGAYEQYF
TRBV28	-	TRBJ1-2	-	TGTGCCACCTTACAGGGCCCCTCTGGCTACACCTTC	CATLQGPSGYTF
TRBV10-3	few	TRBJ1-6	-	TGTGCCATCACCGGAGAGTATAATTCACCCCTCCACTTT	CAITGEYNSPLHF
TRBV6-2/TRBV6-3	once	TRBJ2-5	TRBD2	TGTGCCAGCAGTCGGACTAGCAGTCAAGAGACCCAGTACTTC	CASSRTSSQETQYF
TRBV2	-	TRBJ2-3	TRBD2	TGTGCCAGCACCATGACTAGCGGAGTAGGGTATGGCACAGATACGCAGTATTTT	CASTMTSGVGYGTDTQYF
TRBV6-6	-	TRBJ2-1	TRBD2	TGTGCCAGCAGCCACCCGGGCGGGAGAATGTCTGAGCAGTTCTTC	CASSHPGGRMSEQFF
TRBV18	once	TRBJ2-5	-	TGTGCCAGCTCACCTATCGGACAAGCCCCGGAGACCCAGTACTTC	CASSPIGQAPETQYF
TRBV7-2	-	TRBJ2-5	TRBD2	TGTGCCAGCAGCTCACTTAGCGGGAGGGCCGAGACCCAGTACTTC	CASSSLSGRAETQYF
TRBV5-5	-	TRBJ2-1	-	TGTGCCAGCAGCCAAGAGGCGGTCTACAATGAGCAGTTCTTC	CASSQEAVYNEQFF
TRBV15	-	TRBJ1-5	-	TGTGCCACCAGCAGAGACCGACAGGTTAGCAATCAGCCCCAGCATTTT	CATSRDRQVSNQPQHF
TRBV7-2	-	TRBJ2-7	TRBD2	TGTGCCAGCAGCTTAGCGCTAGCGGGAGCCCGGGAGCAGTACTTC	CASSLALAGAREQYF
TRBV7-9	-	TRBJ2-2	TRBD2	TGTGCCAGCAGCTTAACCAGCGGGAGAACCGGGGAGCTGTTTTTT	CASSLTSGRTGELFF
TRBV7-2	few	TRBJ1-5	-	TGTGCCAGCAGCTTAGACAGTAATAGCAATCAGCCCCAGCATTTT	CASSLDSNSNQPQHF